Following are 3 T cell receptor beta chains from one sample sequenced in a study of cytomegalovirus exposure and HLA in healthy donors. Primers included in the PCR were 60 Vbeta and 13 Jbeta primers. The protocol was immunoSEQ multiplex PCR, while the TCRdb copy is restricted to in-frame clones and leaves out a portion. The sample has over 80,000 clones; around 80% are singletons. The sequenced material came from PBMCs. Source of these receptors: a man aged 55-75 years in good health and CMV-seropositive.

The chain joins TRBV6-1 to TRBJ2-7, with a tentative D call TRBD1 (6 bases). The ends were cut back, 7 bases at V and 3 bases at J, with 13 bases in the middle. CDR1 and CDR2 from the germline V gene are MNHNS and SASEGT. CDR3 length: 13 residues. Here the CDR3 DNA reads TGTGCCAGCATCCGGACAGCCCTCTACGAGCAGTACTTC. Its protein is CASIRTALYEQYF.

The chain's CDR3 is CASSQGLSTEAFF. Here the CDR3 DNA reads TGTGCCAGCAGCCAGGGGTTGAGCACTGAAGCTTTCTTT. The chain carries TRBV27 and TRBJ1-1, with D maybe TRBD1 (6 bases). Germline V lookup: CDR1 MNHEY, CDR2 SMNVEV (reference sequence). The CDR3 extends over 13 amino acids. Trimming stripped 6 bases from V and 4 bases from J, with 12 bases between.

The chain uses TRBV7-3 and TRBJ2-3; TRBD2 agrees at 7 bases. The germline V gene has CDR1 SGHTA and CDR2 FQGTGA. V trimming: 6 bases; J trimming: 2 bases; junction bases outside the gene matches: 11. The CDR3 covers 16 residues. The CDR3 bases are TGTGCCAGCAGGCGAACCCCGAGCGGGGCCACAGATACGCAGTATTTT. It encodes CASRRTPSGATDTQYF.